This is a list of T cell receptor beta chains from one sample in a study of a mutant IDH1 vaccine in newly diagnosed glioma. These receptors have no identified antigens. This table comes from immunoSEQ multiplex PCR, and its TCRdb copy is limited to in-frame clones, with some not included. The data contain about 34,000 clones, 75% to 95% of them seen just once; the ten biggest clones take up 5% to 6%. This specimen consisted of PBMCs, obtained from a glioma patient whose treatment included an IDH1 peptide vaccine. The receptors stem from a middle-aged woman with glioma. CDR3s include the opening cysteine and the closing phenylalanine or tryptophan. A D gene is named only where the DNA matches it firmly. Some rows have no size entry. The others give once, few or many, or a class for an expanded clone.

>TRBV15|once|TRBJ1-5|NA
CATSRDWVETGPQHF
TGTGCCACCAGCAGAGATTGGGTGGAAACGGGACCCCAGCATTTT
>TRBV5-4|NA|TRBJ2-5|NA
CASSPDLLEVKETQYF
TGTGCCAGCAGCCCGGACCTCCTGGAGGTCAAAGAGACCCAGTACTTC
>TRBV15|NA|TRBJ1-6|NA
CATSTRGDNSPLHF
TGTGCCACCAGTACGCGGGGGGATAATTCACCCCTCCACTTT
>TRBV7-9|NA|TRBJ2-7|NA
CASSFRAGPYEQYF
TGTGCCAGCAGTTTTCGGGCGGGCCCCTACGAGCAGTACTTC
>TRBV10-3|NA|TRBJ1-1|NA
CAISEGQNTEAFF
TGTGCCATCAGTGAAGGTCAGAACACTGAAGCTTTCTTT
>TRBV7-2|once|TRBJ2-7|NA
CASSLEAGAYEQYF
TGTGCCAGCAGCTTAGAAGCAGGAGCCTACGAGCAGTACTTC
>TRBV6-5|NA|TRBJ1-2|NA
CASSYSGFWSNYGYTF
TGTGCCAGCAGTTACTCTGGATTTTGGAGTAACTATGGCTACACCTTC
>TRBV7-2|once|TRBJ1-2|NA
CASSTSGTPPYYGYTF
TGTGCCAGCAGCACGTCGGGGACGCCTCCCTACTATGGCTACACCTTC
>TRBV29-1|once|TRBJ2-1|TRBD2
CSVDAGGSYNEQFF
TGCAGCGTTGATGCGGGAGGGTCCTACAATGAGCAGTTCTTC
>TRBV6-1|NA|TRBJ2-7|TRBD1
CASSESDRVRGEQYF
TGTGCCAGCAGTGAGTCGGACAGGGTACGAGGCGAGCAGTACTTC
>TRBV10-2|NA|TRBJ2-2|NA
CAILRGHTGELFF
TGCGCCATACTACGGGGGCACACCGGGGAGCTGTTTTTT
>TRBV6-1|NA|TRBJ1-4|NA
CASSEGHFNTEKLFF
TGTGCCAGCAGTGAAGGACATTTTAATACTGAAAAACTGTTTTTT
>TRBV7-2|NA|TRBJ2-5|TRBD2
CASSLTAGKETQYF
TGTGCCAGCAGCTTAACAGCGGGAAAAGAGACCCAGTACTTC
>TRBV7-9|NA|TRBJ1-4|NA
CASSPLQGHREKLFF
TGTGCCAGCAGCCCTTTACAGGGTCATAGGGAAAAACTGTTTTTT
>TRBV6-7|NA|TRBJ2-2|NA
CASSYSSRVPGELFF
TGTGCCAGCAGTTACTCGAGTAGGGTTCCCGGGGAGCTGTTTTTT
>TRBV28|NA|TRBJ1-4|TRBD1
CASSLQGTGTNEKLFF
TGTGCCAGCAGTTTACAAGGGACAGGGACCAATGAAAAACTGTTTTTT
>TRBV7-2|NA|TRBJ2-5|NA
CASSLAAPTRETQYF
TGTGCCAGCAGCTTAGCGGCCCCCACAAGGGAGACCCAGTACTTC
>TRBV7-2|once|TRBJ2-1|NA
CASSPGFDEQFF
TGTGCCAGCAGCCCCGGATTCGATGAGCAGTTCTTC
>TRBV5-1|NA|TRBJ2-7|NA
CASSPYSSYEQYF
TGCGCCAGCAGCCCGTATAGCTCCTACGAGCAGTACTTC
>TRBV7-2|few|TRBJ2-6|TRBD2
CASSSSGGSGANVLTF
TGTGCCAGCAGCTCTAGCGGGGGCTCTGGGGCCAACGTCCTGACTTTC
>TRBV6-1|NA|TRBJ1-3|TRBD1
CASRSTGAVNTIYF
TGTGCCAGCAGATCGACAGGGGCGGTGAACACCATATATTTT
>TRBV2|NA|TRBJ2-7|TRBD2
CASYQKRGGRPLSYEQYF
TGTGCCAGCTATCAAAAACGGGGCGGGAGGCCCCTCTCCTACGAGCAGTACTTC
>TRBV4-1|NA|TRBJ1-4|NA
CASTPIGSEKLFF
TGCGCCAGCACCCCGATAGGGAGTGAAAAACTGTTTTTT
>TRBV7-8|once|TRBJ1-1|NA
CASSSHTGNTEAFF
TGTGCCAGCAGCTCCCATACAGGGAACACTGAAGCTTTCTTT
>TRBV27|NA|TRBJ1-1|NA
CASSARGGMNTEAFF
TGTGCCAGCAGTGCGAGGGGGGGGATGAACACTGAAGCTTTCTTT
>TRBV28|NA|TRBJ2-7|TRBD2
CASSPTLAGVSSYEQYF
TGTGCCAGCAGTCCCACACTAGCGGGAGTGAGCTCCTACGAGCAGTACTTC
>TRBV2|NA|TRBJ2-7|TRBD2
CASSFLGGDSYEQYF
TGTGCCAGCAGTTTTTTGGGGGGGGACTCCTACGAGCAGTACTTC
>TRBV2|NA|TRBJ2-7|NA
CASSPLGFGGQGEQYF
TGTGCCAGCAGTCCGTTGGGGTTCGGGGGTCAGGGTGAGCAGTACTTC
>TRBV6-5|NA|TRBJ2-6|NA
CASSYSNPGANVLTF
TGTGCCAGCAGTTACTCGAACCCGGGGGCCAACGTCCTGACTTTC
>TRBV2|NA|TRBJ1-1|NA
CASRINTGSGSEAFF
TGTGCCAGCAGAATCAATACAGGGTCGGGGTCTGAAGCTTTCTTT
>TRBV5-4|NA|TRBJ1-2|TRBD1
CASSPRTGDLMAGYTF
TGTGCCAGCAGCCCCCGAACAGGGGACCTTATGGCTGGCTACACCTTC
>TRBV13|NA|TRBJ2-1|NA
CASSLENRADEQFF
TGTGCCAGCAGCTTAGAAAACAGGGCTGATGAGCAGTTCTTC
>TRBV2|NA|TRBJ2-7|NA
CASTPASWRDEQYF
TGTGCCAGCACCCCAGCTAGCTGGAGGGACGAGCAGTACTTC
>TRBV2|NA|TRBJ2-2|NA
CASIGQTNTGELFF
TGTGCCAGCATCGGGCAAACGAACACCGGGGAGCTGTTTTTT
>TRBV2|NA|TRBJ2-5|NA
CASSPIGATETQYF
TGTGCCAGCAGCCCCATAGGGGCGACAGAGACCCAGTACTTC
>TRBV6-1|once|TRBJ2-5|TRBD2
CASSDGLAGGEETQYF
TGTGCCAGCAGTGACGGACTAGCGGGAGGTGAAGAGACCCAGTACTTC
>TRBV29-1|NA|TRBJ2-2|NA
CSVEGRGDTGELFF
TGCAGCGTTGAAGGCAGGGGAGACACCGGGGAGCTGTTTTTT
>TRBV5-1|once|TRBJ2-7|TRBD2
CASSLTSGRLYEQYF
TGCGCCAGCAGCTTGACTAGCGGGAGATTGTACGAGCAGTACTTC
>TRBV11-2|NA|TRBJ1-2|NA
CASSPDGNYGYTF
TGTGCCAGCAGCCCCGACGGTAACTATGGCTACACCTTC
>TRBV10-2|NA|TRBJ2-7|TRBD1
CASSETNRGRYEQYF
TGCGCCAGCAGTGAGACCAACAGGGGTCGCTACGAGCAGTACTTC
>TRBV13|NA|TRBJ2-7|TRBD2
CASSLWITGGTYEQYF
TGTGCCAGCAGCTTATGGATAACGGGGGGGACCTACGAGCAGTACTTC
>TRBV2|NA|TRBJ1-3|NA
CASSTASSGNTIYF
TGTGCCAGCAGTACAGCGAGCTCTGGAAACACCATATATTTT
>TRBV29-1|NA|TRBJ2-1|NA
CSVCYGGQGSYNEQFF
TGCAGCGTTTGTTACGGAGGGCAGGGCTCCTACAATGAGCAGTTCTTC
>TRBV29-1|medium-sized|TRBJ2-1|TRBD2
CSVEGLARVKYSYNEQFF
TGCAGCGTTGAAGGACTAGCGAGAGTTAAATATTCTTACAATGAGCAGTTCTTC
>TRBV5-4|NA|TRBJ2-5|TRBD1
CASSPRQGLGETQYF
TGTGCCAGCAGCCCGAGACAGGGGTTGGGAGAGACCCAGTACTTC